The 2 T cell receptor beta chains listed next were all sequenced from one sample in a study of T cell responses to AZD1222 COVID-19 vaccine (dated by TCRdb to about 2021). Library preparation was by the immunoSEQ multiplex PCR assay. TCRdb provides this immuneACCESS table in a form limited to in-frame rearrangements. Some clones are lacking; in checked studies, under half of them reflect an unresolved V gene, and why the rest are absent is not known. The sample yields 70,000 to 75,000 clones; 70% to 90% were counted once. Roughly 1.3% of the sample is in the top ten clones. The time point label, read with the paper, signifies: about 28 days (+/-7) after the second vaccine dose. The sequencing here drew on peripheral blood, taken 28 days after the second AZD1222 dose. Source of these receptors: an adult who received the AZD1222 COVID-19 vaccine.

The chain has TRBV30 and TRBJ1-4; D may be TRBD1 (5 bases). The V gene lost 4 bases and the J gene lost 6 bases, with 18 bases spanning the gap. The CDR3 length is 15 residues. Germline V gene data show CDR1 as GTSNPN and CDR2 as SVGIG (reference sequence). The CDR3 sequence: CAWKGRQSSYEKLFF. CDR3 nucleotides: TGTGCCTGGAAGGGGCGCCAGTCGAGTTATGAAAAACTGTTTTTT.

This rearrangement joins TRBV6-5 to TRBJ1-5; tentative D call: TRBD1 (6 bases). The V end was cut by 0 bases, the J end by 3 bases, with 12 bases between. CDR1 and CDR2 (germline): MNHEY, SVGAGI. This CDR3 spans 16 amino acids. DNA for the CDR3: TGTGCCAGCAGTTACTCGCATGGGGGCACCAATCAGCCCCAGCATTTT. The encoded protein is CASSYSHGGTNQPQHF.